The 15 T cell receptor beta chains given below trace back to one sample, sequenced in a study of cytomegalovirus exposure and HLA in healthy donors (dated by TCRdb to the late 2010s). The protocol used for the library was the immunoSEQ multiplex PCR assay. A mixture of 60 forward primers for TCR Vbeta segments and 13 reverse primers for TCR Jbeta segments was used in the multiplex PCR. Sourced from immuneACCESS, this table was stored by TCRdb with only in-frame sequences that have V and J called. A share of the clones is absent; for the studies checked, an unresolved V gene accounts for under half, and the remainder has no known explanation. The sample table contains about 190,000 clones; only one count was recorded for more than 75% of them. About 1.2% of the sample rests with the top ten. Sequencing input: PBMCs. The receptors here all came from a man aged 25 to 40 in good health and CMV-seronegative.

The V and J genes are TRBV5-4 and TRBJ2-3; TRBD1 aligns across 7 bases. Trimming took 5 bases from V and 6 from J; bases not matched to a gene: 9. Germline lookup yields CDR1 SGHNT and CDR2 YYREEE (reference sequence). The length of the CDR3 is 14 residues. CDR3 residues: CASRRTGFVDTQYF. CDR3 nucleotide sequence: TGTGCCAGCAGACGGACAGGTTTCGTGGATACGCAGTATTTT.

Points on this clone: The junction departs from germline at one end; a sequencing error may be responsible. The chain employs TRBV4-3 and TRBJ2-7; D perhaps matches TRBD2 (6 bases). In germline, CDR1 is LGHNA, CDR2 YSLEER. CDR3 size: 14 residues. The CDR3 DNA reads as TGCGCCAGCAGCCAAGGGTCCGGTGGGGACTTGAAATTCTTC. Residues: CASSQGSGGDLKFF.

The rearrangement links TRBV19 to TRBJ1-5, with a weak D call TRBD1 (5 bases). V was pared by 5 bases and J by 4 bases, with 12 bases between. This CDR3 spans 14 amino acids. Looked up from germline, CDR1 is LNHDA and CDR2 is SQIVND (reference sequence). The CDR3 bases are TGTGCCAGTAGTCCAGGGATGGGAAATCAGCCCCAGCATTTT. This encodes CASSPGMGNQPQHF.

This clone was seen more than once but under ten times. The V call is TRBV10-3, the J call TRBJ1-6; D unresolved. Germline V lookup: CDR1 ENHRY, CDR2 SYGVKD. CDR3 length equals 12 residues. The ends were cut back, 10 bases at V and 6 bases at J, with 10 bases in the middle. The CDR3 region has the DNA TGTGCCACAGGCAGACCTAATTCACCCCTCCACTTT. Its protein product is CATGRPNSPLHF.

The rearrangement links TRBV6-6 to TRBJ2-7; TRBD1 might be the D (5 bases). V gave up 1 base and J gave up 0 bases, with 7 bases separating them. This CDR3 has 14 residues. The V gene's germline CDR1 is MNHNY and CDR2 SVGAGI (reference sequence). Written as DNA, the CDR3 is TGTGCCAGCAGTTACTGGACAAGCTCCTACGAGCAGTACTTC. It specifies CASSYWTSSYEQYF.

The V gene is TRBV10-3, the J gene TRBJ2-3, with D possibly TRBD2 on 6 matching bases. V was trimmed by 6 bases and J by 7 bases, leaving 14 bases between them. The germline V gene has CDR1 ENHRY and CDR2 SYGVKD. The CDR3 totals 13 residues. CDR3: CAIRSASAHTQYF. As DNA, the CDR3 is TGTGCCATCAGATCCGCTAGCGCCCATACGCAGTATTTT.

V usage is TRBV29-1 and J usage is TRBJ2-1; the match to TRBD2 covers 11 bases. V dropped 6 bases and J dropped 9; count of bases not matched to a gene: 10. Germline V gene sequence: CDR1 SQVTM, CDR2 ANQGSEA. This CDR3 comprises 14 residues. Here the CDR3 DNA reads TGCAGCGTCCAAGTAGCGGGGGGGCGGGGTGAGCAGTTCTTC. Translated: CSVQVAGGRGEQFF.

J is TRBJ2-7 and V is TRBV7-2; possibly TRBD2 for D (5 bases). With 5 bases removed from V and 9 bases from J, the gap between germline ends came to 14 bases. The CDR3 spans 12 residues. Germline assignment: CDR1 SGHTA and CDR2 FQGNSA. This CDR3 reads CASSQRGPGQYF. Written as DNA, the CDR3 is TGTGCCAGCAGCCAACGGGGTCCTGGGCAGTACTTC.

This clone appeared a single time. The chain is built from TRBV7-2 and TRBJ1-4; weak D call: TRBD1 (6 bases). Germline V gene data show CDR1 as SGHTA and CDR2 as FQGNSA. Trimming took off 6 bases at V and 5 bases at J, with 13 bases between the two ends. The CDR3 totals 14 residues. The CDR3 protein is CASSPTGLNEKLFF. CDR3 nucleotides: TGTGCCAGCAGTCCAACAGGGTTAAATGAAAAACTGTTTTTT. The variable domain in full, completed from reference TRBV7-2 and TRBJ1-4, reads GAGVSQSPSNKVTEKGKDVELRCDPISGHTALYWYRQSLGQGLEFLIYFQGNSAPDKSGLPSDRFSAERTGGSVSTLTIQRTQQEDSAVYLCASSPTGLNEKLFFGSGTQLSVL.

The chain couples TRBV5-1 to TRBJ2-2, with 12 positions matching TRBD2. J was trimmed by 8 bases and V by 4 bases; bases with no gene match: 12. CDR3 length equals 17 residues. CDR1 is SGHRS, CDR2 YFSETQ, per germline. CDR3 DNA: TGCGCCAGCAGCGCCCTAGGACTAGCGGGACCTCTGGGGGAGCTGTTTTTT. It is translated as CASSALGLAGPLGELFF.

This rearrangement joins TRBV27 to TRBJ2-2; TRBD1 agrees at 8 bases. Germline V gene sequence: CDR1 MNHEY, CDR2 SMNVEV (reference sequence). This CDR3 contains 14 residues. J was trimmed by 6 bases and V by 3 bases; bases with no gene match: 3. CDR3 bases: TGTGCCAGCAGTTTCTCAGGGGGCTCCGGGGAGCTGTTTTTT. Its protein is CASSFSGGSGELFF.

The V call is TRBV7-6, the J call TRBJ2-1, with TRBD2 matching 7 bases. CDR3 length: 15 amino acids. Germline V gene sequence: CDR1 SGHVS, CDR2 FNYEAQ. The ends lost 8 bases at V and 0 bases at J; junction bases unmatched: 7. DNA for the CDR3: TGTGCCAGCCAACAACTAGCGAACTCCTACAATGAGCAGTTCTTC. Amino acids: CASQQLANSYNEQFF. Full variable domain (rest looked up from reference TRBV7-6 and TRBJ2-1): GAGVSQSPRYKVTKRGQDVALRCDPISGHVSLYWYRQALGQGPEFLTYFNYEAQQDKSGLPNDRFSAERPEGSISTLTIQRTEQRDSAMYRCASQQLANSYNEQFFGPGTRLTVL.

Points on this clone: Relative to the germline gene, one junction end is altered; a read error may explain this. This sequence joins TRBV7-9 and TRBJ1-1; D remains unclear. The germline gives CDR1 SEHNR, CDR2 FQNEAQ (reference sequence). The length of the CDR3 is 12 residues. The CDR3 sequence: CSSSFSVLEAFF. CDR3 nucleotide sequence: TGTTCCAGCAGCTTCTCCGTACTTGAAGCTTTCTTT.

The CDR3 protein is CASSLDSGAVEAFF. The CDR3 DNA sequence: TGTGCCAGCAGCTTAGATTCAGGGGCGGTTGAAGCTTTCTTT. V gene TRBV11-2 combines with J gene TRBJ1-1, with D possibly TRBD1 on 6 matching bases. CDR1 and CDR2 from the germline V gene are SGHAT and FQNNGV. V shed 0 bases and J shed 7 bases, with 12 bases lying between them. The CDR3 spans 14 residues.

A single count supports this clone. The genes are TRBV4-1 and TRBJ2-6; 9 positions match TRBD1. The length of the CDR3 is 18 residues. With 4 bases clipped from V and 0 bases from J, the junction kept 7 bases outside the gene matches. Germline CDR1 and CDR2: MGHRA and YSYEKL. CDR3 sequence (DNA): TGCGCCAGCAGCCCCGGGACAGGGTCCTACTCTGGGGCCAACGTCCTGACTTTC. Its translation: CASSPGTGSYSGANVLTF.